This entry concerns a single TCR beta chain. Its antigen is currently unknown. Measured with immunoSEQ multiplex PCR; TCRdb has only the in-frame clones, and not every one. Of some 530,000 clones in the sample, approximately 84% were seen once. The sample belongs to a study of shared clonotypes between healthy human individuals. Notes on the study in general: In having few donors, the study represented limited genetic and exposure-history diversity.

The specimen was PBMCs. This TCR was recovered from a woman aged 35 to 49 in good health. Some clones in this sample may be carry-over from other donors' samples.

The CDR3 DNA sequence: TGTGCCAGCAGTCTTACAGGGGGGGTCACTGAAGCTTTCTTT. The encoded protein is CASSLTGGVTEAFF. This chain connects TRBV6-4 to TRBJ1-1, with 8 bases lining up with TRBD1. The CDR3 length is 14 residues. J gave up 4 bases and V 5 bases, and 6 bases lay outside the gene matches. CDR1 is MRHNA, CDR2 SNTAGT, per germline.